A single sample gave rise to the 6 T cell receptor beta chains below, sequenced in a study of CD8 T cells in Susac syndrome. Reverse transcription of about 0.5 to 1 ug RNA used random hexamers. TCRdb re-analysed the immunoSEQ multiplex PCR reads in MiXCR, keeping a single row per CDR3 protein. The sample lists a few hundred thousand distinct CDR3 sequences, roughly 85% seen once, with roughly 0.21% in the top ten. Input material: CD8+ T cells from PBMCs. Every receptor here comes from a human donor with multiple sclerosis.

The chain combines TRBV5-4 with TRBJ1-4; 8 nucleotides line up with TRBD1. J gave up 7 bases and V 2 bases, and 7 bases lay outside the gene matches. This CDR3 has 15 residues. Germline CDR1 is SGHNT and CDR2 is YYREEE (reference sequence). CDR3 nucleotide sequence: TGTGCCAGCAGCTTCACAGGGGGATACGGTGAAAAACTGTTTTTT. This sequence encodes CASSFTGGYGEKLFF. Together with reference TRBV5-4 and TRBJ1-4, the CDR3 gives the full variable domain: ETGVTQSPTHLIKTRGQQVTLRCSSQSGHNTVSWYQQALGQGPQFIFQYYREEENGRGNFPPRFSGLQFPNYSSELNVNALELDDSALYLCASSFTGGYGEKLFFGSGTQLSVL.

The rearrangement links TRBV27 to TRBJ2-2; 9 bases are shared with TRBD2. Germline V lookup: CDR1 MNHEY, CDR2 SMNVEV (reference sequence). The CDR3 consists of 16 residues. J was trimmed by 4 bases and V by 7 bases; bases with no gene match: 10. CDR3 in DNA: TGTGCCAGCAAGGTCGGGACTAGCTCTTTCACCGGGGAGCTGTTTTTT. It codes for CASKVGTSSFTGELFF.

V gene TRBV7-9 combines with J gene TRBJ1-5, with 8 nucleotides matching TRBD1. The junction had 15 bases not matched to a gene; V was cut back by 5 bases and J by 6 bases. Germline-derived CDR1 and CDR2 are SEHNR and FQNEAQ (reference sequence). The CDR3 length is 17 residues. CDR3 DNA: TGTGCCAGCAGCCAAATACTACCCGACAGGGGAGGTCAGCCCCAGCATTTT. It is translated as CASSQILPDRGGQPQHF.

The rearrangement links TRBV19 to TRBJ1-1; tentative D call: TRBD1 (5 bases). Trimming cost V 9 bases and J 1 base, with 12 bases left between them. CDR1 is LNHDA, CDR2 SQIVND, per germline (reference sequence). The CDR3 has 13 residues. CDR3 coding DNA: TGTGCCAGCTTACTCGGGGGGAACACTGAAGCTTTCTTT. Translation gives CASLLGGNTEAFF.

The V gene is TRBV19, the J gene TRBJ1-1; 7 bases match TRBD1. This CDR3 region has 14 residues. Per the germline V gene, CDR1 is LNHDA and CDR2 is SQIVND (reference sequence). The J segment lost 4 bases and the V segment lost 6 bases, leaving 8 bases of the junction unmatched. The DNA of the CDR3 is TGTGCCAGTAGCCCGACAGGGAGGATCACTGAAGCTTTCTTT. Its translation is CASSPTGRITEAFF.

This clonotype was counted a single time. The CDR3 DNA reads TGTGCCAGCAGCTTACTGACAGCTCAAGAGACCCAGTACTTC. Translating gives CASSLLTAQETQYF. This chain links TRBV7-9 with TRBJ2-5; TRBD1 might be the D (5 bases). This CDR3 is built from 14 residues. V lost 2 bases and J lost 2, with 9 bases in between. Germline V gives CDR1 SEHNR, CDR2 FQNEAQ (reference sequence).